These 10 T cell receptor beta chains were all obtained from the same sample, sequenced in a study of blood T cell repertoires in COVID-19. TCRdb keeps only in-frame clones here, not all; method: immunoSEQ multiplex PCR. The data contain over 250,000 clones, about 85% of them singletons. What was sequenced was peripheral blood. The receptors were gathered from a human donor in a cohort sampled during active COVID-19.

The gene calls are TRBV12-3 or TRBV12-4 and TRBJ2-3, with D possibly being TRBD2 (6 bases). This CDR3 has 13 residues. With 0 bases removed from V and 7 bases from J, the gap between germline ends came to 8 bases. CDR3 nucleotide sequence: TGTGCCAGCAGTTTAGCGGGACTTAATACGCAGTATTTT. Translating gives CASSLAGLNTQYF.

In this sample, this clone turned up once. The chain links TRBV15 to TRBJ1-4; D not resolved. The V and J ends lost 1 base and 7 bases respectively, with 7 bases between them. Per germline, CDR1 LNHNV and CDR2 YYDKDF (reference sequence). The CDR3 spans 13 residues. The CDR3, as DNA: TGTGCCACCAGCAGAGGCCGGGGTGAAAAACTGTTTTTT. Its protein product is CATSRGRGEKLFF.

With respect to this clone: The sample carries other DNA sequences with the same CDR3. The chain employs TRBV18 and TRBJ2-3, with 15 bases fitting TRBD2. V lost 3 bases and J lost 5; bases outside the gene matches: 0. Germline lookup yields CDR1 KGHSH and CDR2 LQKENI. The CDR3 covers 15 residues. CDR3 in DNA: TGTGCCAGCTCACCGGGACTAGCGGGAGGAGATACGCAGTATTTT. It specifies CASSPGLAGGDTQYF.

The V and J genes are TRBV4-2 and TRBJ1-1, with D maybe TRBD1 (6 bases). In germline, CDR1 is LGHNA, CDR2 YNFKEQ. The CDR3 consists of 15 residues. V was clipped by 0 bases and J by 6 bases, with 14 bases between them. The CDR3 protein is CASSQDRQGWSEAFF. The CDR3 nucleotides read TGTGCCAGCAGCCAAGATCGGCAGGGGTGGTCTGAAGCTTTCTTT.

This chain connects TRBV27 to TRBJ1-2, with D perhaps matching TRBD1 (6 bases). Trimming removed 9 bases from V and 2 bases from J, with 13 bases in between. CDR3 size: 13 residues. Germline V CDR1 and CDR2: MNHEY, SMNVEV (reference sequence). The CDR3 here is CASRDTINYGYTF. As DNA, the CDR3 is TGTGCCAGTCGGGACACTATAAACTATGGCTACACCTTC.

J is TRBJ2-3 and V is TRBV28; 8 positions agree with TRBD2. The CDR3 sequence is 14 residues long. The junction had 8 bases not matched to a gene; V was cut back by 8 bases and J by 4 bases. The germline CDR1 and CDR2 sequences are MDHEN and SYDVKM. For the CDR3, the DNA is TGTGCCAGCGCCTGGGGACTAGGGGCAGATACGCAGTATTTT. Translated: CASAWGLGADTQYF.

V gene TRBV4-1 combines with J gene TRBJ2-5; a possible D gene is TRBD2 (5 bases). Trimming stripped 8 bases from V and 1 base from J, with 20 bases between. Germline V gives CDR1 MGHRA, CDR2 YSYEKL. The CDR3 is 16 residues long. The CDR3 loop reads CASVLQRSEPQETQYF. The CDR3 bases are TGCGCCAGCGTTCTTCAGCGGTCCGAACCCCAAGAGACCCAGTACTTC.

This clone was counted a single time. The genes are TRBV18 and TRBJ2-1; D perhaps matches TRBD2 (5 bases). The V gene's germline CDR1 is KGHSH and CDR2 LQKENI. The CDR3 runs to 13 residues. V was shortened by 2 bases and J by 9 bases, with 11 bases between the two germline ends. CDR3 residues: CASSPGLEGEQFF. The CDR3 DNA reads TGTGCCAGCTCACCAGGACTCGAGGGTGAGCAGTTCTTC.

The V call is TRBV24-1, the J call TRBJ2-3, with a possible D match to TRBD2 (5 bases). Germline values: CDR1 KGHDR, CDR2 SFDVKD. CDR3 length: 13 residues. With 3 bases removed from V and 4 bases from J, the gap between germline ends came to 7 bases. Written as DNA, the CDR3 is TGTGCCACCAGTGATACGAGGGCAGATACGCAGTATTTT. This codes for CATSDTRADTQYF.

This chain uses TRBV5-1 with TRBJ2-3, with 8 nucleotides matching TRBD1. There are 14 residues in the CDR3. V shed 7 bases, J shed 2 bases, and the junction held 6 bases outside the gene matches. Per germline, CDR1 SGHRS and CDR2 YFSETQ. The DNA for the CDR3 is TGCGCCAGCTTTGGACAGGGCACCACAGATACGCAGTATTTT. Its protein is CASFGQGTTDTQYF. The variable domain in full, with the rest retrieved from reference TRBV5-1 and TRBJ2-3, is KAGVTQTPRYLIKTRGQQVTLSCSPISGHRSVSWYQQTPGQGLQFLFEYFSETQRNKGNFPGRFSGRQFSNSRSEMNVSTLELGDSALYLCASFGQGTTDTQYFGPGTRLTVL.